The 29 T cell receptor beta chains presented below share a single source sample, sequenced in a study of vaccination effects on CD4 cells after COVID-19. For these TCRs, the target antigens are not known. In the ViraFEST assay, antigen-specific CD4+ clonotypes were identified by expansion after peptide-pool stimulation. Cultured cells yielded isolated CD4+ T cells after around 10 days. Repertoires were generated with immunoSEQ multiplex PCR, while TCRdb's copy carries only in-frame clones and drops some. The table includes 70,000 to 95,000 clones, around four fifths detected once. Source: CD4+ T cells from PBMCs cultured with HCoV-229E spike peptides, taken before COVID-19 vaccination. The receptors here all came from a human donor who received a COVID-19 vaccine.

The chain joins TRBV11-1 to TRBJ2-2, with D perhaps assigned TRBD1 or TRBD2 (5 bases each). The germline V and J ends were trimmed by 2 bases and 6 bases, with 7 bases remaining between them. Germline values: CDR1 SGHAT, CDR2 FQDESV (reference sequence). The CDR3 is 13 residues long. The CDR3 nucleotides are TGTGCCAGCAGCTTACGGGGACCCGGGGAGCTGTTTTTT. Amino acid sequence: CASSLRGPGELFF.

In this sample, this clone turned up a few times. The rearrangement joins TRBV28 to TRBJ2-1, with a tentative D call TRBD2 (6 bases). Germline CDR1 and CDR2: MDHEN and SYDVKM. The CDR3 runs 14 residues. Trimming pared 9 bases from V and 2 bases from J, leaving 14 bases between. The CDR3 is CASSQRVTYNEQFF. CDR3 coding DNA: TGTGCCAGTAGTCAGCGGGTCACCTACAATGAGCAGTTCTTC.

V is TRBV5-4 and J is TRBJ1-2; D unresolved. The CDR3 is 13 amino acids. Trimming removed 0 bases at V and 7 bases at J, with 10 bases between. Germline V gene sequence: CDR1 SGHNT, CDR2 YYREEE (reference sequence). The DNA of the CDR3 is TGTGCCAGCAGCTTGGGCAGCACGGGTGGCTACACCTTC. This sequence encodes CASSLGSTGGYTF. The variable domain in full, with the rest retrieved from reference TRBV5-4 and TRBJ1-2, is ETGVTQSPTHLIKTRGQQVTLRCSSQSGHNTVSWYQQALGQGPQFIFQYYREEENGRGNFPPRFSGLQFPNYSSELNVNALELDDSALYLCASSLGSTGGYTFGSGTRLTVV.

The table lists this clone with a few counts. CDR3 sequence (DNA): TGTGCCAGCAGCCAAGTAATTAGTACGGGTTCGGCTTTCTTT. This codes for CASSQVISTGSAFF. V usage is TRBV3-1 (or the pseudogene TRBV3-2) and J usage is TRBJ1-1; D call uncertain. Germline loops: CDR1 LGHDT, CDR2 YNNKEL (reference sequence). The CDR3 loop spans 14 amino acids. V lost 1 base to trimming and J lost 11 bases, with 17 bases between them.

The chain employs TRBV19 and TRBJ1-1, with D unresolved. V lost 4 bases to trimming and J lost 0 bases, with 18 bases between them. The CDR3 spans 17 residues. Germline CDR1 and CDR2: LNHDA and SQIVND (reference sequence). DNA of the CDR3: TGTGCCAGTAGTACCCAGACACGGACGATCATGAACACTGAAGCTTTCTTT. The encoded protein is CASSTQTRTIMNTEAFF.

The rearrangement links TRBV9 to TRBJ1-1; no clear D gene. The V end lost 0 bases, the J end lost 4 bases, and 10 bases lay between the germline ends. The CDR3 totals 14 residues. Germline CDR1 and CDR2: SGDLS and YYNGEE. The CDR3 loop is CASSVDAGSTEAFF. The CDR3 DNA reads TGTGCCAGCAGCGTAGACGCGGGGAGCACTGAAGCTTTCTTT.

The chain has TRBV27 and TRBJ2-5, with 9 bases matching TRBD2. CDR1 is MNHEY and CDR2 is SMNVEV in the germline V gene (reference sequence). The trim removed 3 bases at V and 5 bases at J, leaving 7 bases unmatched. This CDR3 contains 15 residues. The CDR3 bases are TGTGCCAGCAGTTTTCAAGCGGGGGGCGTGGAGACCCAGTACTTC. Amino acids: CASSFQAGGVETQYF.

V usage is TRBV18 and J usage is TRBJ1-6; a weak D match, TRBD1 (6 bases). CDR3 length: 15 residues. Trimming shortened V by 3 bases and J by 0 bases, and 6 bases separated the two germline ends. The germline V gene has CDR1 KGHSH and CDR2 LQKENI. CDR3 protein: CASSPTGSYNSPLHF. The CDR3 bases are TGTGCCAGCTCACCGACAGGCTCCTATAATTCACCCCTCCACTTT.

A single count supports this clone. V gene TRBV18 combines with J gene TRBJ2-5; D is ambiguous. The germline CDR1 and CDR2 sequences are KGHSH and LQKENI. Trimming pared 6 bases from V and 1 base from J, leaving 6 bases between. The CDR3 has 12 residues. CDR3 coding DNA: TGTGCCAGCTCCACTGGCCAAGAGACCCAGTACTTC. Its protein is CASSTGQETQYF.

This chain uses TRBV2 with TRBJ1-6; 7 bases agree with TRBD1. This CDR3 spans 14 amino acids. V shed 6 bases and J 9 bases; nucleotides not matched to a gene: 8. Germline V gene sequence: CDR1 SNHLY, CDR2 FYNNEI. The CDR3 DNA sequence: TGTGCCAGCAGGGATCGGGACAGAGTTTCACCCCTCCACTTT. It is translated as CASRDRDRVSPLHF.

The chain links TRBV5-1 to TRBJ2-4; tentative D call: TRBD1 (6 bases). From germline, CDR1 is SGHRS and CDR2 YFSETQ. V was clipped by 4 bases and J by 1 base, with 15 bases between them. CDR3 length equals 16 residues. DNA for the CDR3: TGCGCCAGCAGCCTACTTACAGGGTTGGCCAAAAACATTCAGTACTTC. The encoded protein is CASSLLTGLAKNIQYF.

This chain connects TRBV23-1 to TRBJ2-3; no clear D. TRBV23-1 is an ORF, and what it does is uncertain. Trimming removed 11 bases at V and 5 bases at J, with 23 bases between. The CDR3 is 15 residues long. CDR3 in DNA: TGCGCCTTAGAGCAGGAGAATAAAGTATTAGATACGCAGTATTTT. Its protein product is CALEQENKVLDTQYF.

The chain is built from TRBV5-1 and TRBJ2-1, with 7 bases identical to TRBD1. The ends lost 0 bases at V and 4 bases at J; junction bases unmatched: 4. The CDR3 is made up of 15 amino acids. Germline lookup yields CDR1 SGHRS and CDR2 YFSETQ. The CDR3 nucleotides read TGCGCCAGCAGCTTGGCTGGGACAGAGTACAATGAGCAGTTCTTC. As protein: CASSLAGTEYNEQFF.

The chain joins TRBV11-2 to TRBJ2-1, with 9 bases that match TRBD2. This CDR3 comprises 16 residues. In germline, CDR1 is SGHAT, CDR2 FQNNGV. V shed 1 base and J 4 bases; nucleotides not matched to a gene: 5. The CDR3 loop reads CASSLGWRGGYNEQFF. CDR3 DNA sequence: TGTGCCAGCAGCTTAGGCTGGCGGGGGGGTTACAATGAGCAGTTCTTC.

The V and J genes are TRBV27 and TRBJ2-7, with D unresolved. Germline loops: CDR1 MNHEY, CDR2 SMNVEV (reference sequence). V was trimmed by 5 bases and J by 7 bases, leaving 15 bases between them. The CDR3 extends over 13 amino acids. In nucleotides, the CDR3 is TGTGCCAGCAGTCCCTCTGGGATTTGGGAGCAGTACGTC. Its protein is CASSPSGIWEQYV.

The chain has TRBV5-5 and TRBJ1-1; 9 positions match TRBD1. Per germline, CDR1 SGHKS and CDR2 YYEKEE (reference sequence). This CDR3 region has 17 residues. After removal of 4 bases from V and 0 bases from J, the junction contained 10 bases not matched to a gene. The chain's CDR3 is CASSAGTGYPLNTEAFF. The CDR3 coding sequence is TGTGCCAGCAGCGCCGGGACAGGGTACCCCCTGAACACTGAAGCTTTCTTT.

The CDR3 DNA reads as TGCAGTGCTAGTAATTCAGGCATTCGGCCGCAGTATTTT. Translation: CSASNSGIRPQYF. The chain recombines TRBV20-1 with TRBJ2-3, with D hard to call. Germline V gene lookup returns CDR1 DFQATT and CDR2 SNEGSKA (reference sequence). This CDR3 contains 13 residues. V lost 3 bases and J lost 10, with 17 bases in between.

This chain joins TRBV5-1 and TRBJ2-1, with TRBD1 matching over 11 bases. V gave up 0 bases and J gave up 6 bases; unmatched junction bases: 8. Germline CDR1 SGHRS, CDR2 YFSETQ. The CDR3 has 17 residues. The CDR3 nucleotides are TGCGCCAGCAGCTTGGACCCCGGGACAGGGGGGGGCAATGAGCAGTTCTTC. Amino acid sequence: CASSLDPGTGGGNEQFF.

The chain uses TRBV19 and TRBJ1-4, with D possibly being TRBD1 (5 bases). V was clipped by 1 base and J by 4 bases, with 10 bases between them. CDR3 size: 15 residues. CDR1 and CDR2 from the germline V gene are LNHDA and SQIVND (reference sequence). CDR3 in amino acids: CASSIVGAYNEKLFF. CDR3 nucleotides: TGTGCCAGTAGTATAGTTGGGGCGTATAATGAAAAACTGTTTTTT.

V gene TRBV5-1 combines with J gene TRBJ2-7, with TRBD1 identical over 7 bases. Trimming took 4 bases from V and 4 from J; bases not matched to a gene: 8. The germline gives CDR1 SGHRS, CDR2 YFSETQ. The CDR3 has 14 residues. CDR3 amino acids: CASSLTGVGYEQYV. DNA of the CDR3: TGCGCCAGCAGCCTTACAGGGGTTGGGTACGAGCAGTACGTC.

The gene calls are TRBV7-3 and TRBJ2-6; D may be TRBD2 (7 bases). CDR1 is SGHTA and CDR2 is FQGTGA in the germline V gene. Trimming removed 5 bases at V and 3 bases at J, with 14 bases between. The CDR3 extends over 16 amino acids. This CDR3 is CASSRGGASGANVLTF. The CDR3 DNA follows: TGTGCCAGCAGCCGTGGGGGGGCGAGTGGGGCCAACGTCCTGACTTTC.

The CDR3 reads CASSVGSYTEAFF. DNA for the CDR3: TGCGCCAGCAGCGTCGGGAGCTACACTGAAGCTTTCTTT. The chain couples TRBV5-1 to TRBJ1-1; D is ambiguous. Germline lookup yields CDR1 SGHRS and CDR2 YFSETQ. The CDR3 contains 13 residues. Trimming cost V 4 bases and J 3 bases, with 10 bases left between them.

The rearrangement uses TRBV28 and TRBJ2-7; 10 bases are a match to TRBD2. The germline V gene has CDR1 MDHEN and CDR2 SYDVKM. The CDR3 consists of 16 residues. J lost 0 bases, V lost 5 bases, and 7 bases had no gene match. The CDR3 region is CASSPLGLAASYEQYV. The CDR3 nucleotides read TGTGCCAGCAGTCCCCTCGGACTAGCGGCCTCCTACGAGCAGTACGTC.

The V gene is TRBV28, the J gene TRBJ1-5, with 8 positions matching TRBD1. CDR3 size: 16 residues. The V gene end was trimmed by 6 bases and the J gene end by 7 bases; junction bases not matched to a gene: 14. Germline values: CDR1 MDHEN, CDR2 SYDVKM. The CDR3 DNA follows: TGTGCCAGCAGCCGCTCGGGACAGGCAGGCAGACAGCCCCAGCATTTT. Encoded protein: CASSRSGQAGRQPQHF.

The CDR3 reads CASSGRGGMVDTQYF. CDR3 DNA: TGTGCCAGCAGCGGCCGGGGGGGAATGGTAGATACGCAGTATTTT. V and J are TRBV9 and TRBJ2-3; the match to TRBD2 covers 8 bases. Trimming at V came to 3 bases and at J to 5 bases, leaving 8 bases not matched to a gene. The CDR3 is 15 residues long. Germline CDR1 reads SGDLS; CDR2 reads YYNGEE. Filled out from reference TRBV9 and TRBJ2-3, the complete variable domain reads DSGVTQTPKHLITATGQRVTLRCSPRSGDLSVYWYQQSLDQGLQFLIQYYNGEERAKGNILERFSAQQFPDLHSELNLSSLELGDSALYFCASSGRGGMVDTQYFGPGTRLTVL.

This clone was counted between two and nine times. V gene TRBV5-4 combines with J gene TRBJ2-1; 8 positions match TRBD1. CDR3 length: 13 residues. Per germline, CDR1 SGHNT and CDR2 YYREEE (reference sequence). Losses at the gene ends were 4 bases for V and 9 bases for J; bases not matched to a gene: 6. CDR3 sequence (DNA): TGTGCCAGCAGCCTCGACAGGGGTGGTGAGCAGTTCTTC. Residues: CASSLDRGGEQFF.

This chain joins TRBV7-8 and TRBJ2-4; TRBD1 aligns across 7 bases. Trimming at V came to 5 bases and at J to 1 base, leaving 8 bases not matched to a gene. Germline V gives CDR1 SGHVS, CDR2 FQNEAQ. The CDR3 sequence is 16 residues long. CDR3 sequence: CASSPRQGNAKNIQYF. CDR3 nucleotides: TGTGCCAGCAGCCCAAGACAGGGTAATGCCAAAAACATTCAGTACTTC. Full variable domain (outside the CDR3, taken from reference TRBV7-8 and TRBJ2-4): GAGVSQSPRYKVAKRGQDVALRCDPISGHVSLFWYQQALGQGPEFLTYFQNEAQLDKSGLPSDRFFAERPEGSVSTLKIQRTQQEDSAVYLCASSPRQGNAKNIQYFGAGTRLSVL.

The V call is TRBV6-1, the J call TRBJ1-5; D is perhaps TRBD1 (5 bases). The CDR3 is 12 amino acids. Germline-derived CDR1 and CDR2 are MNHNS and SASEGT. Trimming left V 2 bases short and J 16 bases short, with 15 bases between. The CDR3 nucleotides are TGTGCCAGCAGTGAAAGGAGCCGGGACCAACATTTT. This translates into CASSERSRDQHF.

The rearrangement uses TRBV7-6 and TRBJ1-5; D uncertain. The CDR3 is 17 residues long. Germline CDR1 and CDR2: SGHVS and FNYEAQ. V lost 5 bases to trimming and J lost 0 bases, with 17 bases between them. The CDR3 nucleotides read TGTGCCAGCAGCCGGGCGGCGGAAGGGTATAGCAATCAGCCCCAGCATTTT. It encodes CASSRAAEGYSNQPQHF.